This T cell receptor beta chain was sequenced in a study of T cells after yellow fever vaccination (dated by TCRdb to between 2017 and 2020). With respect to the entire study: Libraries from fractions with low cell numbers were prepared with the SMART-Seq v4 Ultra Low Input RNA kit. The cohort comprised two healthy male donors, one aged 18 to 30 and one aged 30 to 40 years. Bulk TCR alpha and beta repertoires were sequenced longitudinally to track T-cell clones before and after primary and booster YFV17D yellow fever vaccination. Blood samples were taken at several timepoints before and after primary and secondary immunization, and bulk PBMC replicates and cell subsets were isolated. Overall study outcomes, separate from this receptor: The study included only two donors, which limits how far the findings can be generalized. A small share of clonotypes occurred in both CD4 and CD8 compartments, likely arising from convergent recombination. After the booster, most of the clones that had expanded following primary vaccination were detected again (around 97% of CD4 and roughly nine tenths of CD8), which suggests that memory was broadly maintained. Compared with the primary T-cell response, the secondary T-cell response was weaker but faster, peaking on day 5 rather than day 15. Computational filtering was required because FACS-sorted repertoires could contain abundant contaminating clonotypes from the bulk population.

From the cysteine through the phenylalanine, the CDR3 covers 17 amino acids. Only the CDR3 part of the read is kept: 51 bases, read in frame from the first base. V is cut by 0 bases and J by 3 bases, and the space between the germline ends is 21 bases. CDR1 and CDR2, per the germline V gene (reference sequence), are DFQATT and SNEGSKA. TCR cDNA was made using 5'RACE template switching, a step that added a universal primer site and unique molecular identifiers. Priming of cDNA synthesis was performed from both the TCR alpha and TCR beta constant segments. Library amplification used two PCR steps, and the second PCR step added sample barcodes and sequencing adapters. Libraries were sequenced on Illumina HiSeq 2500 (2x100 bp) or NovaSeq (2x150 bp). The authors' pipeline ran thus. Reads were demultiplexed and collapsed into UMI consensus sequences with MIGEC, and V(D)J alignment was performed with MiXCR. Vaccine-responding clonotypes were identified with edgeR using replicate PBMC samples, with FDR below 0.01 and a log2 fold change above 5 up to day 15 being required. Each bulk clonotype was labeled CD4 or CD8 based on which sequenced repertoire, CD4 or CD8, contained the clonotype at higher abundance. TCRdb passed the public sequencing reads through fastp at Q25 and MiXCR, retaining productive beta sequences. Rows merge per CDR3 protein into single entries with the most common DNA and genes. V and J calls and clone size were set by TCRdb, not the authors. In all, the sample holds fewer than 650,000 distinct CDR3 sequences, and less than 25% of those were seen once. The ten top clones hold less than 20% of the sample.

The sample's treatment or condition, from its label and the paper: live attenuated yellow fever vaccine strain. Two biological replicates of bulk PBMCs were collected at each blood-draw timepoint. A standard Ficoll-Paque protocol was used to isolate PBMCs from peripheral blood. RNA was extracted with TriZol from bulk PBMCs, CD4 and CD8 fractions, and dextramer-positive and dextramer-negative fractions. A remark on this clonotype: Its specific antigen is unknown. Base qualities were left out, and no much larger clone turns up one base away.

The clonotype was recovered from a man younger than 35 who received the YFV17D yellow fever vaccine. Sequencing used PBMCs, obtained 21 days after the first yellow fever vaccination. Recombination connected TRBV20-1 to TRBJ2-7; the D gene is perhaps TRBD1 or TRBD2, as each covers 6 bases. Here the CDR3 is given as CSARDRGTRRVYYEQYF. The DNA sequence follows: TGCAGTGCTAGAGATCGCGGGACACGGAGAGTGTACTACGAGCAGTACTTC.